One TCR beta chain is described in this entry. The sample belongs to a study of blood T cell repertoires in COVID-19. Measured with immunoSEQ multiplex PCR; TCRdb has only the in-frame clones, and not every one. The sample carries 60,000 or so clones, around 89% recorded once. CDR1 and CDR2 (germline): LGHDT, YNNKEL (reference sequence). The J segment lost 9 bases and the V segment lost 3 bases, leaving 2 bases of the junction unmatched. The CDR3 extends over 13 amino acids. The sequence came from a human donor with active COVID-19. The donor label of this sample is uncertain. The chain carries TRBV3-1 (or the pseudogene TRBV3-2) and TRBJ2-1; 10 bases line up with TRBD1. The source material was peripheral blood. The CDR3 DNA reads as TGTGCCAGCAGCCAGGGACAGGGGTTTGAGCAGTTCTTC. As protein: CASSQGQGFEQFF.